This entry describes one T cell receptor beta chain. Authors' data handling: Nucleated cell counts were estimated from reference gene primer amplification. Data came from immunoSEQ multiplex PCR; TCRdb stores just in-frame clones and leaves some out. The V and J calls and clone size are taken from that table; D and trimming were inferred from the DNA. The sample consists of some 200,000 clones, about 79% of them appearing once. This sample is part of a study of blood T cell repertoires in COVID-19. Study summary: Samples of COVID-19 (acute and convalescent) were obtained from the United States, Italy and Spain.

This CDR3 is built from 15 residues. Germline V CDR1 and CDR2: SGHRS, YFSETQ. Trimming removed 0 bases from V and 2 bases from J, with 9 bases in between. The sequencing sample was made of PBMCs or T cells enriched from blood (not recorded which). V and J are TRBV5-1 and TRBJ1-5, with D unresolved. The TCR sequence derives from a woman in her 40s with acute COVID-19. The CDR3 DNA sequence: TGCGCCAGCAGCTTGGCTGGGCTGGGCAATCAGCCCCAGCATTTT. This gives the protein CASSLAGLGNQPQHF.